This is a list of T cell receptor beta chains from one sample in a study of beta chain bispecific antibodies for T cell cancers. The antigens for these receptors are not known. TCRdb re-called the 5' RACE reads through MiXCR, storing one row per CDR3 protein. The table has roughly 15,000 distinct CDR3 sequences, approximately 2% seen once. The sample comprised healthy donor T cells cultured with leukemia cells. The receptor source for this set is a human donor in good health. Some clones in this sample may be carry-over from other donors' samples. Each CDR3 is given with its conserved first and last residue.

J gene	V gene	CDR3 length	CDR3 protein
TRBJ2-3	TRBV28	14	CASSSPGYRDTQYF
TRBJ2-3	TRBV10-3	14	CAISESTQTDTQYF
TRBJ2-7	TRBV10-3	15	CAIRSAGDNPYEQYF
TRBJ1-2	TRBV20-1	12	CSAALRSYGYTF
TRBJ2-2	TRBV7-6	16	CASSLARPGTTGELFF
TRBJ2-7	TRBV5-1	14	CASSPWNRDHEQYF
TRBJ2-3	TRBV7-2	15	CASSRTSGGAITQYF
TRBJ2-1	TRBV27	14	CASSLGDSGWEQFF
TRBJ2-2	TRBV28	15	CASRPTDANTGELFF
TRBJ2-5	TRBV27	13	CASSLRRQETQYF
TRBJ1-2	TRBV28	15	CASSSPPDPGEGYTF
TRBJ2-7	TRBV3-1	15	CASSQGVAEPYEQYF
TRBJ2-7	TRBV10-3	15	CAISEGGVSSYEQYF
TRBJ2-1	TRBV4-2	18	CASSQVYPAGGTYNEQFF
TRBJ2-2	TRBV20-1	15	CSARDGTPPGGELFF
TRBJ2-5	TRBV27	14	CASSTGGLGETQYF
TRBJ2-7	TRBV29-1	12	CSVDLQTGEQYF
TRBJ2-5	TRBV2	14	CASNLDRGGETQYF
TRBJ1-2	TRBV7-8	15	CASSLDAGGGDGYTF
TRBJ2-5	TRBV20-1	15	CSARGERGGMGAQYF
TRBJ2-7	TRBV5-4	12	CASRGTGDEQYF
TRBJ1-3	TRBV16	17	CASSQSEDRSSGNTIYF
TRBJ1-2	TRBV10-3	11	CAIMGGSGYTF
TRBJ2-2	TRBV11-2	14	CASSPHAQTGELFF
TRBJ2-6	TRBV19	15	CASSISDSGANVLTF
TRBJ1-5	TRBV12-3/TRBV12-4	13	CASSLNSNQPQHF
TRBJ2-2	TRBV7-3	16	CASSPQGTGNGGELFF
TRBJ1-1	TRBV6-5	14	CASKPSGVFTEAFF
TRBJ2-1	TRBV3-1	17	CASSQDQGLAGINEQFF
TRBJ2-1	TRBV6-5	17	CASSSLTLAGGPDEQFF
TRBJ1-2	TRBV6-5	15	CASRESDRDRYGYTF
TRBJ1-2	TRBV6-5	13	CASSLHRTIGYTF
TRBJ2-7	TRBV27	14	CASSWTRGSYEQYF
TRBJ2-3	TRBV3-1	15	CASSETSGAGDTQYF
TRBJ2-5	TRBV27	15	CASSPRQGADETQYF
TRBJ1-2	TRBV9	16	CASSASGTDREDGYTF
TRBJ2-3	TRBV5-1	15	CASSLAGFGTDTQYF
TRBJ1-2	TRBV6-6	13	CASSRDSNYGYTF
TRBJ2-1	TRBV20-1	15	CSASLGRLSYNEQFF
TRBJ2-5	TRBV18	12	CASSRDQETQYF
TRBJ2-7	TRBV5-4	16	CASSSGRDSAPYEQYF
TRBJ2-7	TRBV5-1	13	CASASGGPDEQYF
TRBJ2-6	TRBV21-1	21	CASSIRRESGHWNSGANVLTF
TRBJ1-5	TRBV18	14	CASSQDRLNQPQHF
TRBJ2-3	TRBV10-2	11	CASSDGYTQYF
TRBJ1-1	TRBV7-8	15	CASSPWDSSNTEAFF
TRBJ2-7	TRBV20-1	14	CSASRGILSYEQYF
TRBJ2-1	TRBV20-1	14	CSARKAGDYNEQFF
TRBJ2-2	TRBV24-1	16	CATSDSRFSKAGELFF